These 19 T cell receptor beta chains originate from one sample sequenced in a study of OX40 agonist ivuxolimab in advanced cancers. Sequenced by immunoSEQ multiplex PCR; TCRdb stores in-frame clones only, minus some. The table lists 71,000 or so clones, 80% of them singletons. The material was CD4+ or CD8+ T cells sorted from blood, obtained in a trial of the OX40 agonist ivuxolimab. The receptors stem from an adult with an advanced solid tumor such as melanoma, head and neck, liver or kidney cancer.

This clone has just one count. The chain combines TRBV7-2 with TRBJ1-5; D is unresolved. The V and J ends lost 4 bases and 4 bases respectively, with 5 bases between them. Germline lookup yields CDR1 SGHTA and CDR2 FQGNSA. The CDR3 runs to 12 residues. The CDR3 nucleotides are TGTGCCAGCAGCTACTATAATCAGCCCCAGCATTTT. Translated, it gives CASSYYNQPQHF.

The chain uses TRBV5-1 and TRBJ1-3; D ambiguous. CDR3 length equals 15 residues. CDR1 is SGHRS and CDR2 is YFSETQ in the germline V gene. V dropped 1 base and J dropped 0 bases, with 8 bases sitting between them. DNA of the CDR3: TGCGCCAGCAGCTTGCGAGTCGGCTCTGGAAACACCATATATTTT. Translating gives CASSLRVGSGNTIYF.

The chain is built from TRBV5-4 and TRBJ2-1; possibly TRBD1 or TRBD2 for D (5 bases each). The CDR3 runs to 16 residues. Deletions cut 0 bases from V and 0 bases from J, with 10 bases between. Germline values: CDR1 SGHNT, CDR2 YYREEE (reference sequence). The CDR3: CASSLDLGDSYNEQFF. DNA for the CDR3: TGTGCCAGCAGCTTGGACTTGGGGGACTCCTACAATGAGCAGTTCTTC.

V is TRBV2 and J is TRBJ2-1, with D perhaps assigned TRBD1 or TRBD2 (6 bases each). With 6 bases removed from V and 0 bases from J, the gap between germline ends came to 15 bases. Germline CDR1 reads SNHLY; CDR2 reads FYNNEI. CDR3 length equals 16 residues. CDR3 in amino acids: CASRGLTGSSYNEQFF. The CDR3 DNA is TGTGCCAGCAGGGGACTTACAGGGAGCTCCTACAATGAGCAGTTCTTC.

V and J are TRBV9 and TRBJ2-7, with 9 bases lining up with TRBD2. V trimming: 0 bases; J trimming: 3 bases; junction bases outside the gene matches: 1. The germline V gene encodes CDR1 SGDLS and CDR2 YYNGEE. The CDR3 totals 14 residues. The CDR3 loop is CASSVASGNYEQYF. The CDR3 nucleotides read TGTGCCAGCAGCGTAGCTAGCGGGAACTACGAGCAGTACTTC. Variable domain in full (rest from reference TRBV9 and TRBJ2-7): DSGVTQTPKHLITATGQRVTLRCSPRSGDLSVYWYQQSLDQGLQFLIQYYNGEERAKGNILERFSAQQFPDLHSELNLSSLELGDSALYFCASSVASGNYEQYFGPGTRLTVT.

The chain uses TRBV5-6 and TRBJ2-7, with 10 bases that match TRBD2. This CDR3 spans 15 amino acids. V shed 5 bases and J 3 bases; nucleotides not matched to a gene: 8. CDR1 and CDR2 from the germline V gene are SGHDT and YYEEEE. CDR3 amino acids: CASRRLAGELYEQYV. DNA for the CDR3: TGTGCCAGCAGAAGGCTAGCGGGGGAGCTCTACGAGCAGTACGTC.

This sequence joins TRBV11-1 and TRBJ2-2; 8 bases are a match to TRBD2. The CDR3 spans 15 residues. Germline CDR1 SGHAT, CDR2 FQDESV (reference sequence). Trimming at V came to 2 bases and at J to 5 bases, leaving 4 bases not matched to a gene. CDR3 nucleotide sequence: TGTGCCAGCAGCTTACTAGCGGGTGGTACCGGGGAGCTGTTTTTT. Translated: CASSLLAGGTGELFF.

This sequence joins TRBV29-1 and TRBJ1-2; D gene uncertain. The CDR3 totals 11 residues. The V end was cut by 1 base, the J end by 6 bases, with 6 bases between. Per germline, CDR1 SQVTM and CDR2 ANQGSEA. Here the CDR3 reads CSVEGVDGYTF. The CDR3 DNA reads TGCAGCGTTGAAGGGGTGGATGGCTACACCTTC.

This clone appeared a few times. This chain connects TRBV2 to TRBJ1-2, with 7 positions matching TRBD1. The V segment lost 4 bases and the J segment 8 bases; nucleotides outside the gene matches: 7. The germline V gene has CDR1 SNHLY and CDR2 FYNNEI. CDR3 length equals 13 residues. In nucleotides, the CDR3 is TGTGCCAGCAGTGGCCTACAGGGGACGGGCTACACCTTC. It specifies CASSGLQGTGYTF.

The chain couples TRBV5-6 to TRBJ1-3, with D unclear. Germline V gene lookup returns CDR1 SGHDT and CDR2 YYEEEE. This CDR3 region has 13 residues. V gave up 6 bases and J gave up 1 base, with 8 bases separating them. This CDR3 reads CASNLGSGNTIYF. In DNA, the CDR3 is TGTGCCAGCAACCTTGGGTCTGGAAACACCATATATTTT.

The CDR3 bases are TGTGCCAGCAGCAAAGAGGGGGGACAGGGGACCTACGAGCAGTACGTC. Translating gives CASSKEGGQGTYEQYV. The genes are TRBV21-1 and TRBJ2-7; the table's D call TRBD1 went unverified against the DNA. TRBV21-1 is classified as a pseudogene. The CDR3 is 16 residues long.

This clone has more than one count but fewer than ten. V gene TRBV11-2 combines with J gene TRBJ2-7, with 7 positions matching TRBD1. Germline lookup yields CDR1 SGHAT and CDR2 FQNNGV. The CDR3 consists of 14 residues. Unmatched junction bases numbered 2, after V lost 1 base and J lost 2 bases. As DNA, the CDR3 is TGTGCCAGCAGCTTAGGGACAGGACCCTACGAGCAGTACGTC. Its protein product is CASSLGTGPYEQYV.

The CDR3: CASSFDSGRPLGTDTQYF. DNA of the CDR3: TGTGCCAGCAGTTTTGATAGCGGGAGGCCCCTAGGCACAGATACGCAGTATTTT. This chain links TRBV28 with TRBJ2-3; the match to TRBD2 covers 10 bases. CDR3 size: 18 residues. From germline, CDR1 is MDHEN and CDR2 SYDVKM. J lost 1 base, V lost 3 bases, and 10 bases had no gene match.

Only a few counts were recorded for this clone. The chain is built from TRBV7-9 and TRBJ1-1; D gene unclear. Germline values: CDR1 SEHNR, CDR2 FQNEAQ (reference sequence). V was cut by 2 bases and J by 3 bases, with 10 bases left in between. This CDR3 contains 14 residues. The CDR3 spells CASSLWQVHTEAFF. The CDR3 DNA reads as TGTGCCAGCAGCTTATGGCAGGTGCACACTGAAGCTTTCTTT.

CDR3: CASSERNSGANTEAFF. For the CDR3, the DNA is TGTGCCAGCAGTGAACGGAACTCAGGGGCGAACACTGAAGCTTTCTTT. V is TRBV6-1 and J is TRBJ1-1; the D gene is possibly TRBD1 (6 bases). The V end was cut by 2 bases, the J end by 1 base, with 14 bases between. There are 16 residues in the CDR3. In germline, CDR1 is MNHNS, CDR2 SASEGT.

The J gene is TRBJ1-3, the V gene TRBV5-1, with a weak D call TRBD1 (6 bases). The CDR3 is 18 amino acids. Germline-derived CDR1 and CDR2 are SGHRS and YFSETQ. V lost 2 bases, J lost 1 base, and 19 bases lay in between. CDR3 sequence: CASSFNPATGRSGNTIYF. In DNA, the CDR3 is TGCGCCAGCAGCTTCAACCCGGCGACAGGTCGATCTGGAAACACCATATATTTT.

This chain uses TRBV6-6 with TRBJ2-7, with 8 positions matching TRBD1. CDR1 and CDR2 (germline): MNHNY, SVGAGI (reference sequence). CDR3 length: 15 residues. The V segment lost 5 bases and the J segment 0 bases; nucleotides outside the gene matches: 6. The CDR3 loop reads CASSRGQGFSYEQYV. The CDR3 DNA follows: TGTGCCAGCAGTCGCGGACAGGGCTTCTCCTACGAGCAGTACGTC.

This sequence joins TRBV19 and TRBJ2-2, with 8 bases lining up with TRBD2. V gave up 5 bases and J gave up 3 bases; unmatched junction bases: 5. The CDR3 covers 15 residues. From germline, CDR1 is LNHDA and CDR2 SQIVND (reference sequence). The CDR3 sequence: CASSRSGSHTGELFF. The CDR3 region has the DNA TGTGCCAGTAGTCGGAGCGGGAGCCACACCGGGGAGCTGTTTTTT.

Many counts were recorded for this clone. The rearrangement joins TRBV19 to TRBJ2-2; 7 nucleotides align to TRBD2. V was pared by 5 bases and J by 5 bases, with 14 bases of the junction left unmatched. Per the germline V gene, CDR1 is LNHDA and CDR2 is SQIVND (reference sequence). CDR3 size: 17 residues. The CDR3 region has the DNA TGTGCCAGTAGTGGCCTAGCGGATACTCCATTGACCGGGGAGCTGTTTTTT. This translates into CASSGLADTPLTGELFF. Variable domain in full (rest from reference TRBV19 and TRBJ2-2): DGGITQSPKYLFRKEGQNVTLSCEQNLNHDAMYWYRQDPGQGLRLIYYSQIVNDFQKGDIAEGYSVSREKKESFPLTVTSAQKNPTAFYLCASSGLADTPLTGELFFGEGSRLTVL.